Below are 14 T cell receptor beta chains sequenced from a single sample in a study of early T cells in non-severe SARS-CoV-2 infection. TCRdb analysed the 5' RACE reads with MiXCR anew, one entry per CDR3 protein. The sample contains tens of thousands of distinct CDR3 sequences, more than 5% of which appear only once. The sample was whole blood. These receptors were taken from an adult who was a healthcare worker with PCR-confirmed SARS-CoV-2 infection or an uninfected control (not recorded which).

There are many counts of this clonotype. This rearrangement joins TRBV6-2 or TRBV6-3 to TRBJ2-7; no clear D gene. Germline CDR1 reads MNHEY; CDR2 reads SVGEGT. V gave up 2 bases and J gave up 3 bases, with 8 bases separating them. There are 13 residues in the CDR3. The CDR3 DNA follows: TGTGCCAGCAGTTACAGGCAGCACTACGAGCAGTACTTC. This translates into CASSYRQHYEQYF.

This clonotype was observed a few times. This chain joins TRBV7-2 and TRBJ2-7, with D possibly matching TRBD1 (6 bases). CDR3 length: 15 residues. From germline, CDR1 is SGHTA and CDR2 FQGNSA. Between the trimmed V and J ends, which lost 5 bases and 2 bases, there was a span of 16 bases. The CDR3 protein is CASSIQGEGTYEQYF. For the CDR3, the DNA is TGTGCCAGCAGCATACAGGGCGAAGGGACCTACGAGCAGTACTTC.

This clonotype was recorded many times. The chain links TRBV29-1 to TRBJ2-1; D gene uncertain. This CDR3 has 8 amino acids. The V and J ends lost 3 bases and 15 bases respectively, with 6 bases between them. CDR1 is SQVTM and CDR2 is ANQGSEA in the germline V gene. The CDR3 DNA follows: TGCAGCGTTGACGACGGGTTCTTC. It yields the protein CSVDDGFF.

This clonotype was seen many times. The CDR3 bases are TGTGCCAGCGCTAGTCTCCGGACTAGCGAAATAATCACAGATACGCAGTATTTT. This gives the protein CASASLRTSEIITDTQYF. J is TRBJ2-3 and V is TRBV11-2, with 9 bases aligning to TRBD2. The CDR3 has 18 amino acids. V gave up 8 bases and J gave up 2 bases; unmatched junction bases: 17. The germline V gene encodes CDR1 SGHAT and CDR2 FQNNGV.

This clonotype was seen a few times. The CDR3 reads CASSRPTGNEQYF. In nucleotides, the CDR3 is TGTGCCAGCAGCCGACCTACAGGGAACGAGCAGTACTTC. This chain connects TRBV7-9 to TRBJ2-7; D perhaps matches TRBD1 (6 bases). Per germline, CDR1 SEHNR and CDR2 FQNEAQ (reference sequence). The CDR3 covers 13 residues. Trimming took off 5 bases at V and 5 bases at J, with 13 bases between the two ends.

The rearrangement uses TRBV7-9 and TRBJ1-3; 9 nucleotides agree with TRBD1. The V gene's germline CDR1 is SEHNR and CDR2 FQNEAQ (reference sequence). Trimming took 5 bases from V and 1 from J; bases not matched to a gene: 3. This CDR3 spans 15 amino acids. The CDR3 here is CASSRQGGSGNTIYF. In DNA form, the CDR3 reads TGTGCCAGCAGCCGACAGGGGGGTTCTGGAAACACCATATATTTT. Full variable domain (missing parts from reference TRBV7-9 and TRBJ1-3): DTGVSQNPRHKITKRGQNVTFRCDPISEHNRLYWYRQTLGQGPEFLTYFQNEAQLEKSRLLSDRFSAERPKGSFSTLEIQRTEQGDSAMYLCASSRQGGSGNTIYFGEGSWLTVV.

This clonotype has just a few counts. The J gene is TRBJ2-2, the V gene TRBV20-1; D unclear. The CDR3 extends over 12 amino acids. The germline V and J ends were trimmed by 0 bases and 5 bases, with 4 bases remaining between them. The germline CDR1 and CDR2 sequences are DFQATT and SNEGSKA (reference sequence). The CDR3 DNA reads TGCAGTGCTAGAGAAGGTACCGGGGAGCTGTTTTTT. Translating it yields CSAREGTGELFF.

The chain recombines TRBV11-2 with TRBJ1-3, with D hard to call. The germline gives CDR1 SGHAT, CDR2 FQNNGV. The V end was cut by 5 bases, the J end by 2 bases, with 13 bases between. This CDR3 contains 15 residues. CDR3 amino acids: CASSLLESPGNTIYF. The CDR3 DNA is TGTGCCAGCAGCCTACTGGAGTCGCCTGGAAACACCATATATTTT. The full variable domain, rest sourced from reference TRBV11-2 and TRBJ1-3, is EAGVAQSPRYKIIEKRQSVAFWCNPISGHATLYWYQQILGQGPKLLIQFQNNGVVDDSQLPKDRFSAERLKGVDSTLKIQPAKLEDSAVYLCASSLLESPGNTIYFGEGSWLTVV.

At least ten counts were recorded for this clonotype. V gene TRBV4-3 combines with J gene TRBJ2-5; 10 bases are shared with TRBD2. The CDR3 loop spans 16 amino acids. V shed 4 bases and J 3 bases; nucleotides not matched to a gene: 8. Per germline, CDR1 LGHNA and CDR2 YSLEER. The CDR3 DNA sequence: TGCGCCAGCAGCCCTTCCGGACTAGCGGTGAAAGAGACCCAGTACTTC. Amino acids: CASSPSGLAVKETQYF.

This clonotype was picked up many times. CDR3 protein: CASSMVPGSLRVEKLFF. The CDR3 region has the DNA TGTGCCAGTAGTATGGTCCCGGGGAGCCTTCGGGTTGAAAAACTGTTTTTT. The chain combines TRBV19 with TRBJ1-4, with D unresolved. From germline, CDR1 is LNHDA and CDR2 SQIVND (reference sequence). V shed 3 bases and J shed 7 bases, with 21 bases lying between them. This CDR3 has 17 amino acids.

This clonotype is medium-sized. The rearrangement links TRBV12-3 or TRBV12-4 to TRBJ1-5; TRBD1 agrees at 12 bases. V lost 6 bases, J lost 5 bases, and 2 bases stayed unmatched. The CDR3 extends over 14 amino acids. The CDR3 is CASRGQGADQPQHF. In DNA form, the CDR3 reads TGTGCCAGCAGGGGACAGGGGGCGGATCAGCCCCAGCATTTT.

This clonotype was picked up many times. V gene TRBV7-2 combines with J gene TRBJ1-5; possibly TRBD1 for D (6 bases). This CDR3 contains 13 residues. V was shortened by 4 bases and J by 2 bases, with 6 bases between the two germline ends. Germline CDR1 SGHTA, CDR2 FQGNSA. CDR3 sequence reads: CASSYRGNQPQHF. The CDR3 coding sequence is TGTGCCAGCAGCTACAGGGGCAATCAGCCCCAGCATTTT.

This clonotype appeared many times. The V gene is TRBV5-4, the J gene TRBJ2-5; the match to TRBD2 covers 8 bases. The CDR3 loop spans 15 amino acids. Germline assignment: CDR1 SGHNT and CDR2 YYREEE (reference sequence). Losses at the gene ends were 2 bases for V and 4 bases for J; bases not matched to a gene: 7. The CDR3 DNA reads as TGTGCCAGCAGCTTCACCGGGACTAGAGGAGAGACCCAGTACTTC. Its protein product is CASSFTGTRGETQYF.

This clonotype was observed a handful of times. The V gene is TRBV12-3 or TRBV12-4, the J gene TRBJ1-2; possibly TRBD1 for D (5 bases). The CDR3 runs to 12 residues. Trimming took off 2 bases at V and 8 bases at J, with 9 bases between the two ends. The CDR3 nucleotides read TGTGCCAGCAGTTTATCCAGGGACGGCTACACCTTC. Its translation: CASSLSRDGYTF.